One and the same sample provided the 14 T cell receptor beta chains below, sequenced in a study of cytomegalovirus exposure and HLA in healthy donors. Vbeta (60) and Jbeta (13) primers were used in the PCR. Sequenced by immunoSEQ multiplex PCR; TCRdb stores in-frame clones only, minus some. The sample contains roughly 120,000 clones, approximately 80% of which appear only once. Sample: PBMCs. All receptors derive from a man younger than 45 in good health and CMV-seronegative.

The chain carries TRBV28 and TRBJ2-1, with unresolved D. There are 14 residues in the CDR3. The V and J ends lost 4 bases and 6 bases respectively, with 13 bases between them. In germline, CDR1 is MDHEN, CDR2 SYDVKM. The CDR3 reads CASSSAEQFNEQFF. DNA of the CDR3: TGTGCCAGCAGTTCCGCGGAACAATTCAATGAGCAGTTCTTC.

The chain combines TRBV6-1 with TRBJ2-1; 10 bases map to TRBD1. The germline V gene encodes CDR1 MNHNS and CDR2 SASEGT. Unmatched junction bases numbered 9, after V lost 2 bases and J lost 5 bases. CDR3 length equals 17 residues. Here the CDR3 DNA reads TGTGCCAGCAGTGAATACCATGGGACAGGGGCCAACAATGAGCAGTTCTTC. Translation: CASSEYHGTGANNEQFF.

The chain uses TRBV9 and TRBJ1-1; a possible D gene is TRBD1 (6 bases). CDR3 length: 15 amino acids. The germline V gene encodes CDR1 SGDLS and CDR2 YYNGEE. Trimming removed 4 bases from V and 3 bases from J, with 16 bases in between. This chain's CDR3 is CASSSHDRSDTEAFF. The CDR3 bases are TGTGCCAGCAGCTCACATGACAGGTCCGACACTGAAGCTTTCTTT.

CDR3 loop: CASSLGDTKNTEAFF. CDR3 bases: TGTGCCAGCAGCTTAGGGGACACCAAGAACACTGAAGCTTTCTTT. The chain uses TRBV11-2 and TRBJ1-1, with D perhaps TRBD1 (6 bases). The germline gives CDR1 SGHAT, CDR2 FQNNGV. The CDR3 covers 15 residues. V was clipped by 1 base and J by 1 base, with 10 bases between them.

As to this clone: The junction departs from germline at one end; a sequencing error may be responsible. V and J are TRBV7-9 and TRBJ2-5, with D perhaps matching TRBD2 (6 bases). Germline V gene data show CDR1 as SEHNR and CDR2 as FQNEAQ (reference sequence). The CDR3 consists of 17 residues. This chain's CDR3 is CSSSLVTGTALQETQYF. CDR3 DNA sequence: TGTTCCAGCAGCTTGGTTACCGGGACTGCACTCCAAGAGACCCAGTACTTC.

The genes are TRBV11-2 and TRBJ2-2, with TRBD2 as a possible D gene (5 bases). V lost 1 base and J 3 bases, leaving 12 bases between the germline ends. Germline V gene lookup returns CDR1 SGHAT and CDR2 FQNNGV. The CDR3 extends over 16 amino acids. In DNA form, the CDR3 reads TGTGCCAGCAGCTTAGCTTATGGACTGCACACCGGGGAGCTGTTTTTT. This gives the protein CASSLAYGLHTGELFF.

This clone occurred a few times. This sequence joins TRBV29-1 and TRBJ1-1; no reliable D call. The CDR3 consists of 12 residues. In germline, CDR1 is SQVTM, CDR2 ANQGSEA. The V end lost 7 bases, the J end lost 1 base, and 10 bases lay between the germline ends. For the CDR3, the DNA is TGCAGCGCTTCGGGTGGGAACACTGAAGCTTTCTTT. Its translation is CSASGGNTEAFF.

This chain connects TRBV28 to TRBJ1-2; TRBD1 agrees at 9 bases. Per germline, CDR1 MDHEN and CDR2 SYDVKM. With 5 bases clipped from V and 7 bases from J, the junction kept 20 bases outside the gene matches. The CDR3 is 18 amino acids. CDR3 coding DNA: TGTGCCAGCAGTCGAGAACGAGGCCGCGGACAGGGGCGGTTTGGCTACACCTTC. It codes for CASSRERGRGQGRFGYTF.

The chain carries TRBV18 and TRBJ1-3, with TRBD1 matching 8 bases. V trimming: 4 bases; J trimming: 0 bases; junction bases outside the gene matches: 8. Germline V CDR1 and CDR2: KGHSH, LQKENI. The CDR3 is 17 residues long. This CDR3 reads CASSLGQVSNSGNTIYF. In DNA, the CDR3 is TGTGCCAGCTCACTGGGACAGGTCTCGAACTCTGGAAACACCATATATTTT. Full variable domain (missing parts from reference TRBV18 and TRBJ1-3): NAGVMQNPRHLVRRRGQEARLRCSPMKGHSHVYWYRQLPEEGLKFMVYLQKENIIDESGMPKERFSAEFPKEGPSILRIQQVVRGDSAAYFCASSLGQVSNSGNTIYFGEGSWLTVV.

The V gene is TRBV13, the J gene TRBJ1-1; 8 bases map to TRBD1. J was trimmed by 8 bases and V by 5 bases; bases with no gene match: 10. The CDR3 has 14 residues. The V gene's germline CDR1 is PRHDT and CDR2 FYEKMQ (reference sequence). Written as DNA, the CDR3 is TGTGCCAGCAGCATTGGTAGGCAGGGGGCCGAAGCTTTCTTT. Translation gives CASSIGRQGAEAFF.

The gene calls are TRBV18 and TRBJ1-3; D uncertain. Germline V CDR1 and CDR2: KGHSH, LQKENI. The CDR3 extends over 17 amino acids. The ends were cut back, 0 bases at V and 0 bases at J, with 12 bases in the middle. In DNA form, the CDR3 reads TGTGCCAGCTCACCACCTTTTTTGGCAAGCTCTGGAAACACCATATATTTT. It translates to CASSPPFLASSGNTIYF.

This clone was seen a single time. The chain links TRBV28 to TRBJ2-7; TRBD1 matches 7 bases. Germline V gene sequence: CDR1 MDHEN, CDR2 SYDVKM. V was pared by 8 bases and J by 4 bases, with 8 bases of the junction left unmatched. CDR3 length: 13 residues. The CDR3 DNA reads TGTGCCAGCTTCACAGGGGATCGGTACGAGCAGTACTTC. Residues: CASFTGDRYEQYF.

The chain carries TRBV27 and TRBJ1-1; TRBD1 matches 7 bases. This CDR3 is built from 14 residues. V lost 5 bases and J lost 1; bases outside the gene matches: 4. Germline CDR1 is MNHEY and CDR2 is SMNVEV (reference sequence). CDR3 coding DNA: TGTGCCAGCAGTATACAGGGGTGGAACACTGAAGCTTTCTTT. Its protein is CASSIQGWNTEAFF.

The rearrangement links TRBV7-3 to TRBJ2-1, with 11 positions matching TRBD2. The CDR3 runs to 14 residues. The V and J ends lost 5 bases and 7 bases, in that order; junction bases with no gene match: 4. Per germline, CDR1 SGHTA and CDR2 FQGTGA. The CDR3: CASSVTSGSNEQFF. In nucleotides, the CDR3 is TGTGCCAGCAGCGTCACTAGCGGGAGTAATGAGCAGTTCTTC. Full variable domain (missing parts from reference TRBV7-3 and TRBJ2-1): GAGVSQTPSNKVTEKGKYVELRCDPISGHTALYWYRQSLGQGPEFLIYFQGTGAADDSGLPNDRFFAVRPEGSVSTLKIQRTERGDSAVYLCASSVTSGSNEQFFGPGTRLTVL.